This is a list of T cell receptor beta chains from one sample in a study of blood T cell repertoires in COVID-19. Assay: immunoSEQ multiplex PCR; the TCRdb copy retains only in-frame clones and omits some. Of 170,000 or so clones listed, approximately 80% are singletons. Sequencing was done on a sample of peripheral blood. These receptors all stem from an older woman with acute or convalescent COVID-19. Both conserved end residues are part of each CDR3. D genes are given only for firm matches. Not all rows give a size; the values are once, few, many and, for expanded clones, a class.

.	TRBD2	TRBV9	TRBJ2-1	TGTGCCAGCAGCGCCCGGCGACTAGCGGGGAACAATGAGCAGTTCTTC	CASSARRLAGNNEQFF
.	TRBD1	TRBV5-4	TRBJ2-5	TGTGCCAGCAGCTCACAGGGGGCAGGGGAGACCCAGTACTTC	CASSSQGAGETQYF
.	.	TRBV2	TRBJ1-2	TGTGCCAGCAGTTCAGGTCGAGCTAACTATGGCTACACCTTC	CASSSGRANYGYTF
.	.	TRBV7-9	TRBJ2-5	TGTGCCAGCACCCCTTTGGGCCGAGAGACCCAGTACTTC	CASTPLGRETQYF
.	TRBD1	TRBV4-1	TRBJ1-6	TGCGCCAGCAGCCCTATCGGGACAGGGAAGGTGGGGTTTAATTCACCCCTCCACTTT	CASSPIGTGKVGFNSPLHF
once	TRBD1	TRBV7-9	TRBJ1-3	TGTGCCAGCAGCTCGACAGGGGTCCTGTCTGGAAACACCATATATTTT	CASSSTGVLSGNTIYF
.	.	TRBV9	TRBJ1-1	TGTGCCAGCAGCGTAGCGGCGAGTCGGGACACTGAAGCTTTCTTT	CASSVAASRDTEAFF
.	.	TRBV2	TRBJ1-2	TGTGCCAGCAGTGGGAACAGAGCAGATGGCTACACCTTC	CASSGNRADGYTF
.	.	TRBV6-5	TRBJ2-2	TGTGCCGCTACCCCTACAGGCACCGGGGAGCTGTTTTTT	CAATPTGTGELFF
.	TRBD2	TRBV7-2	TRBJ2-2	TGTGCCAGCAGCTTAGTCCCCCTGACTAGCGGGGGATCGGCCGGGGAGCTGTTTTTT	CASSLVPLTSGGSAGELFF
.	.	TRBV20-1	TRBJ1-1	TGCAGTGCTCGTAGACAGGCCCAAGCTTTCTTT	CSARRQAQAFF
once	.	TRBV3-1/TRBV3-2	TRBJ2-1	TGTGCCAGCAGGGATGGGGGGAGCAATGAGCAGTTCTTC	CASRDGGSNEQFF
.	.	TRBV2	TRBJ2-2	TGTGCCAGCACTGTCTCGGGAGAGACCGGGGAGCTGTTTTTT	CASTVSGETGELFF
.	.	TRBV5-5	TRBJ2-3	TGTGCCAGCAGCTTGAACCCCTGGGGCTCAGATACGCAGTATTTT	CASSLNPWGSDTQYF
few	TRBD1	TRBV2	TRBJ1-2	TGTGCCAGCGCGGGACAGGGGAACTATGGCTACACCTTC	CASAGQGNYGYTF